The T cell receptor beta chain under discussion was sequenced for a study of T cells in Graves' hyperthyroidism and ophthalmopathy. Overall study results and limits: With a median lead of about 6.9 months before onset, the model predicted ophthalmopathy. Ophthalmopathy and stable hyperthyroidism were separated by a 13 V-J model. Most clonotypes that expanded in the thyroid above 0.001 also showed up in blood.

RNA transcripts served as the template for amplifying TCR beta CDR3 regions. The HTBI primer set served for first-round RT-PCR of the TCR CDR3. TCRdb independently ran MiXCR on the multiplex PCR reads; one entry per CDR3 protein. The repertoire has 340,000 or so distinct CDR3 sequences, over 20% of them found once; the top ten carry less than 65%. This clonotype was observed many times. Its specificity is unknown. Sample: blood. The receptor was isolated from a woman in her forties or fifties with Graves' hyperthyroidism.

Here the CDR3 reads CASSPFQQGLETQYF. The CDR3 bases are TGTGCCAGCAGTCCTTTCCAGCAGGGCCTAGAGACCCAGTACTTC. The chain recombines TRBV7-2 with TRBJ2-5, with D possibly being TRBD1 (5 bases). The CDR3 consists of 15 residues. Germline CDR1 and CDR2: SGHTA and FQGNSA. V was cut by 6 bases and J by 4 bases, with 18 bases left in between. Looking up the rest from reference TRBV7-2 and TRBJ2-5 gives the full variable domain: GAGVSQSPSNKVTEKGKDVELRCDPISGHTALYWYRQSLGQGLEFLIYFQGNSAPDKSGLPSDRFSAERTGGSVSTLTIQRTQQEDSAVYLCASSPFQQGLETQYFGPGTRLLVL.